The 13 T cell receptor beta chains below come from one sample, sequenced in a study of cytomegalovirus exposure and HLA in healthy donors (dated by TCRdb to 2016 to 2017). Receptor libraries were prepared by the immunoSEQ multiplex PCR assay. For the multiplex PCR, a mixture combining 60 forward primers for TCR Vbeta segments and 13 reverse primers for TCR Jbeta segments was used. TCRdb retrieved this table from immuneACCESS and kept in-frame rearrangements only. Not all clones are present; in checked studies, unresolved V genes account for under half, and no reason is known for the remainder. The sample table shows fewer than 150,000 clones, and 65% to 85% are seen once. The ten largest clones add up to less than 5.5% of the sample. Sequencing was performed on PBMCs. The receptors shown here come from a woman aged 25 to 39 in good health and CMV-seropositive.

As to this clone: Other nucleotide sequences in the sample specify the same CDR3. V gene TRBV14 combines with J gene TRBJ1-1; a weak D match, TRBD1 (5 bases). Germline CDR1 SGHDN, CDR2 FVKESK. Trimming took 4 bases from V and 5 from J, leaving 11 bases between them. The CDR3 is 13 amino acids. The chain's CDR3 is CASSLTGGTEAFF. The CDR3 DNA sequence: TGTGCCAGCAGCCTAACCGGGGGTACTGAAGCTTTCTTT. The variable domain in full, with the rest retrieved from reference TRBV14 and TRBJ1-1, is EAGVTQFPSHSVIEKGQTVTLRCDPISGHDNLYWYRRVMGKEIKFLLHFVKESKQDESGMPNNRFLAERTGGTYSTLKVQPAELEDSGVYFCASSLTGGTEAFFGQGTRLTVV.

The chain uses TRBV28 and TRBJ1-4; D possibly corresponds to TRBD1 (6 bases). Germline CDR1 is MDHEN and CDR2 is SYDVKM. The length of the CDR3 is 13 residues. With 7 bases removed from V and 8 bases from J, the gap between germline ends came to 14 bases. The CDR3 bases are TGTGCCAGCATGGACAGAGTAAAGGAAAAACTGTTTTTT. As protein: CASMDRVKEKLFF.

V and J are TRBV2 and TRBJ2-1; TRBD1 is a possible D gene (6 bases). V lost 3 bases and J 8 bases, leaving 14 bases between the germline ends. The length of the CDR3 is 14 residues. The germline V gene has CDR1 SNHLY and CDR2 FYNNEI. The CDR3 sequence is CASSDRGSGDEQFF. The CDR3 coding sequence is TGTGCCAGCAGTGATAGGGGGTCTGGGGATGAGCAGTTCTTC.

This chain connects TRBV25-1 to TRBJ1-2; weak D call: TRBD1 (6 bases). Germline CDR1 is MGHDK and CDR2 is SYGVNS. The CDR3 consists of 15 residues. The V end lost 1 base, the J end lost 7 bases, and 16 bases lay between the germline ends. CDR3 in amino acids: CASSESGGADTGYTF. CDR3 bases: TGTGCCAGCAGTGAATCGGGGGGCGCGGATACTGGCTACACCTTC.

The chain recombines TRBV11-2 with TRBJ2-3, with D possibly matching TRBD2 (5 bases). This CDR3 has 14 amino acids. The V gene lost 3 bases and the J gene lost 0 bases, with 7 bases spanning the gap. Germline V gene sequence: CDR1 SGHAT, CDR2 FQNNGV. DNA of the CDR3: TGTGCCAGCAGCTTCAGACTAAGCACAGATACGCAGTATTTT. Its protein product is CASSFRLSTDTQYF.

This sequence joins TRBV19 and TRBJ2-1; D is perhaps TRBD2 (5 bases). Trimming stripped 3 bases from V and 2 bases from J, with 14 bases between. From germline, CDR1 is LNHDA and CDR2 SQIVND (reference sequence). This CDR3 region has 16 residues. The DNA for the CDR3 is TGTGCCAGTAGTATTTTACCCAGCGGAGCCTACAATGAGCAGTTCTTC. This translates into CASSILPSGAYNEQFF. Full variable domain (missing parts from reference TRBV19 and TRBJ2-1): DGGITQSPKYLFRKEGQNVTLSCEQNLNHDAMYWYRQDPGQGLRLIYYSQIVNDFQKGDIAEGYSVSREKKESFPLTVTSAQKNPTAFYLCASSILPSGAYNEQFFGPGTRLTVL.

This clone was found once. CDR3 nucleotides: TGTGCCAGCAGCTCTGGCAATCAGCCCCAGCATTTT. This codes for CASSSGNQPQHF. This chain uses TRBV5-5 with TRBJ1-5; D unclear. This CDR3 has 12 residues. Germline loops: CDR1 SGHKS, CDR2 YYEKEE (reference sequence). Trimming left V 3 bases short and J 2 bases short, with 3 bases between.

This clone was detected once. The chain has TRBV6-1 and TRBJ2-3; maybe TRBD2 (6 bases). The CDR3 is 15 residues long. Trimming shortened V by 4 bases and J by 0 bases, and 11 bases separated the two germline ends. Looked up from germline, CDR1 is MNHNS and CDR2 is SASEGT. The CDR3 DNA is TGTGCCAGCAGTGGGCAGCGGGTTAGCACAGATACGCAGTATTTT. Amino acids: CASSGQRVSTDTQYF.

The chain combines TRBV2 with TRBJ1-4; TRBD1 matches at 7 bases. The V gene end was trimmed by 7 bases and the J gene end by 8 bases; junction bases not matched to a gene: 7. Per germline, CDR1 SNHLY and CDR2 FYNNEI. The CDR3 loop spans 13 amino acids. CDR3: CASIDRGREKLFF. For the CDR3, the DNA is TGTGCCAGCATTGATAGGGGGCGGGAAAAACTGTTTTTT.

V and J are TRBV13 and TRBJ2-6; 7 nucleotides align to TRBD1. The CDR3 is made up of 18 amino acids. V lost 5 bases, J lost 0 bases, and 10 bases stayed unmatched. CDR1 and CDR2 from the germline V gene are PRHDT and FYEKMQ (reference sequence). The CDR3 loop is CASSATGVLVSGANVLTF. CDR3 in DNA: TGTGCCAGCAGCGCCACAGGGGTACTGGTCTCTGGGGCCAACGTCCTGACTTTC.

The genes are TRBV19 and TRBJ1-2; a weak D match, TRBD1 (6 bases). Trimming left V 5 bases short and J 4 bases short, with 11 bases between. Germline V CDR1 and CDR2: LNHDA, SQIVND (reference sequence). This CDR3 contains 13 residues. The CDR3: CASSFGQFYGYTF. CDR3 sequence (DNA): TGTGCCAGTAGTTTCGGACAGTTCTATGGCTACACCTTC. Looking up the rest from reference TRBV19 and TRBJ1-2 gives the full variable domain: DGGITQSPKYLFRKEGQNVTLSCEQNLNHDAMYWYRQDPGQGLRLIYYSQIVNDFQKGDIAEGYSVSREKKESFPLTVTSAQKNPTAFYLCASSFGQFYGYTFGSGTRLTVV.

This clone was seen only a few times. Within the sample, other DNA sequences also encode this same CDR3. The rearrangement links TRBV7-2 to TRBJ2-3; TRBD2 agrees at 8 bases. Germline V CDR1 and CDR2: SGHTA, FQGNSA. The V and J ends lost 2 bases and 1 base, in that order; junction bases with no gene match: 2. The CDR3 runs 15 residues. The CDR3 DNA follows: TGTGCCAGCAGCTTACAGACTAGCGGCACAGATACGCAGTATTTT. The encoded protein is CASSLQTSGTDTQYF.

The chain joins TRBV18 to TRBJ1-1; a possible D gene is TRBD1 (5 bases). This CDR3 contains 14 residues. Germline V gives CDR1 KGHSH, CDR2 LQKENI. Trimming pared 3 bases from V and 2 bases from J, leaving 10 bases between. CDR3 protein: CASSPRASNTEAFF. In DNA, the CDR3 is TGTGCCAGCTCACCCAGGGCTTCCAACACTGAAGCTTTCTTT.